This TCR beta chain was recovered during a study of blood T cell repertoires in COVID-19. Looking at the study overall: PBMCs, B-cell-depleted T cells, or T cells provided the cDNA or gDNA that made up the material.

CDR3 size: 15 residues. The ends lost 8 bases at V and 0 bases at J; junction bases unmatched: 8. From germline, CDR1 is LGHDT and CDR2 YNNKEL (reference sequence). Cohorts were based on clinical histories the participants reported. Per the study methods: Researchers report that nucleated cell counts were estimated from reference gene primer amplification. Libraries were prepared by immunoSEQ multiplex PCR; TCRdb keeps only in-frame clonotypes and omits some of them. That table is the source of V, J and clone size, and D and trimming were worked out from the DNA. This sample has under 350,000 clones, with 70% to 90% found just once.

The TCR comes from a woman between 40 and 50 years old with acute COVID-19. This sequence joins TRBV3-1 (or the pseudogene TRBV3-2) and TRBJ2-3; 7 bases are shared with TRBD1. The sequenced sample consisted of PBMCs or T cells enriched from blood (not recorded which). The CDR3 nucleotides are TGTGCCAGCTCTCGTACAGGGGCGAGCACAGATACGCAGTATTTT. Protein sequence: CASSRTGASTDTQYF.